This record covers a single T cell receptor beta chain. Data came from immunoSEQ multiplex PCR; TCRdb stores just in-frame clones and leaves some out. The sample carries about 81,000 clones, 88% recorded once. The data originate from a study of blood T cell repertoires in COVID-19. This CDR3 has 12 amino acids. Germline loops: CDR1 SGHAT, CDR2 FQNNGV. V was clipped by 5 bases and J by 7 bases, with 12 bases between them. Sequences were obtained from peripheral blood. The chain is built from TRBV11-2 and TRBJ2-7; D might be TRBD2 (6 bases). This clonotype was sampled from a woman older than 75 with acute or convalescent COVID-19. CDR3: CASSRVGREQYF. Written as DNA, the CDR3 is TGTGCCAGCAGCCGCGTGGGGAGGGAGCAGTACTTC.